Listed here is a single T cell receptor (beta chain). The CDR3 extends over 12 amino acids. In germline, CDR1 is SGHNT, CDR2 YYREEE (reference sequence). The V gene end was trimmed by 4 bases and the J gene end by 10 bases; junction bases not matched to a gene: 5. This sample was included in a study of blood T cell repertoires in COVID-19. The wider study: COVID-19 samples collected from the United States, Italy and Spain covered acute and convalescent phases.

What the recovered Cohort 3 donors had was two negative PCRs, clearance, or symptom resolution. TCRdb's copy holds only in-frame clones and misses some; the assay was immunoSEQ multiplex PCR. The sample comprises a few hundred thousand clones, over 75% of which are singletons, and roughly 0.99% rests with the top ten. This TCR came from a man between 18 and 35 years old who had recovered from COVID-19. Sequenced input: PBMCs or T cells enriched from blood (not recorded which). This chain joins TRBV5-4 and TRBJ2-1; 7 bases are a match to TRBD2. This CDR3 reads CASSPGTTEQFF. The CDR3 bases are TGTGCCAGCAGCCCCGGGACTACAGAGCAGTTCTTC.